This TCR beta chain was sequenced for a study of cytomegalovirus exposure and HLA in healthy donors. Overall study findings and caveats: Researchers counted around 170 TCR beta chains as cytomegalovirus-associated.

TCRdb's table, derived via immunoSEQ multiplex PCR, lists solely in-frame clones and lacks some. The table records approximately 160,000 clones, 89% of them present only once. As to this clone: Its antigen is currently unknown.

This CDR3 is 13 amino acids long. Trimming took off 4 bases at V and 2 bases at J, with 9 bases between the two ends. Germline CDR1 reads ENHRY; CDR2 reads SYGVKD. Sequenced sample: PBMCs. The clonotype comes from a woman under 30 in good health and CMV-seropositive. The V call is TRBV10-3, the J call TRBJ2-7; D gene unclear. CDR3: CAISGSQTYEQYF. CDR3 bases: TGTGCCATCAGTGGATCACAGACCTACGAGCAGTACTTC.